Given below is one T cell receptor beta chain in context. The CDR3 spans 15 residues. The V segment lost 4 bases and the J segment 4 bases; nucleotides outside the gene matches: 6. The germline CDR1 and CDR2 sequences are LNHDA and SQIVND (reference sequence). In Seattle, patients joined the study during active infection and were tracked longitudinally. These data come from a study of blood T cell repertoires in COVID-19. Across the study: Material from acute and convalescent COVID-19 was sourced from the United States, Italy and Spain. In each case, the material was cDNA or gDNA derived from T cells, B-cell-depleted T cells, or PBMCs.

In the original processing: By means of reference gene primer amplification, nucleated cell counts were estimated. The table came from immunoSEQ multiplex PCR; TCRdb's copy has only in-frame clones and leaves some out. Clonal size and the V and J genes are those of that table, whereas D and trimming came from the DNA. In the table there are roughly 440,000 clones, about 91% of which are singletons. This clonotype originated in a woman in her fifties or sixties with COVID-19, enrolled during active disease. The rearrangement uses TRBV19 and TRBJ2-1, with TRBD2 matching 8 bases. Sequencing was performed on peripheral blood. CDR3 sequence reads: CASSTERGTYNEQFF. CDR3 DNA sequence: TGTGCCAGTAGTACCGAGCGGGGGACATACAATGAGCAGTTCTTC.